Listed below are T cell receptor beta chains from one sample, sequenced in a study of T cell changes during pregnancy in multiple sclerosis. Profiled with immunoSEQ multiplex PCR; TCRdb holds only in-frame clones, not every one. The sample shows 65,000 to 85,000 clones, 89% of them seen only once. The specimen was peripheral blood, collected in the first trimester of pregnancy. The receptors stem from a female donor in good health, enrolled as a control in a pregnancy study. The CDR3 runs from the conserved cysteine through the conserved F or W. Each record gives: J gene, D gene, clone size, V gene, CDR3 DNA, CDR3 protein. The D gene is left open where the match is weak. Clone size is shown for a subset of rows, as once, few, many or a class of expanded clone.

j_call: TRBJ1-3
d_call: NA
clone_size: NA
v_call: TRBV4-2
cdr3_nt: TGTGCCAGCAGCCAATATCGGACACTCTCTGGAAACACCATATATTTT
cdr3_aa: CASSQYRTLSGNTIYF

j_call: TRBJ2-3
d_call: TRBD2
clone_size: NA
v_call: TRBV14
cdr3_nt: TGTGCCAGCAGCCAAGGTCTAGCGGGGGGTTGGACAGATACGCAGTATTTT
cdr3_aa: CASSQGLAGGWTDTQYF

j_call: TRBJ2-2
d_call: TRBD2
clone_size: NA
v_call: TRBV7-6
cdr3_nt: TGTGCCAGCAGCCAGAGCGGGAAAGGCACCGGGGAGCTGTTTTTT
cdr3_aa: CASSQSGKGTGELFF

j_call: TRBJ2-1
d_call: TRBD2
clone_size: NA
v_call: TRBV18
cdr3_nt: TGTGCCAGCTCCCCTCCGGGACTAGGGGTAGGAGAGCAGTTCTTC
cdr3_aa: CASSPPGLGVGEQFF

j_call: TRBJ2-3
d_call: NA
clone_size: NA
v_call: TRBV5-1
cdr3_nt: TGCGCCAGCAGCTTGCGGCAGGGGCGGTCAGATACGCAGTATTTT
cdr3_aa: CASSLRQGRSDTQYF

j_call: TRBJ2-1
d_call: NA
clone_size: NA
v_call: TRBV19
cdr3_nt: TGTGCCAGTAGTGTCACTTTCGCCTACAATGAGCAGTTCTTC
cdr3_aa: CASSVTFAYNEQFF

j_call: TRBJ2-7
d_call: TRBD1
clone_size: NA
v_call: TRBV6-5
cdr3_nt: TGTGCCAGCACCTACAGACAGGGGGCGGACGAGCAGTACTTC
cdr3_aa: CASTYRQGADEQYF

j_call: TRBJ2-1
d_call: TRBD2
clone_size: NA
v_call: TRBV11-3
cdr3_nt: TGTGCCAGCAGCCCCCGACAAGTAGCGGGGCATTCCTACAATGAGCAGTTCTTC
cdr3_aa: CASSPRQVAGHSYNEQFF

j_call: TRBJ1-1
d_call: NA
clone_size: NA
v_call: TRBV30
cdr3_nt: TGTGCCTGGAGTCGACGGGGGGGGGACACTGAAGCTTTCTTT
cdr3_aa: CAWSRRGGDTEAFF

j_call: TRBJ2-1
d_call: TRBD2
clone_size: NA
v_call: TRBV11-1
cdr3_nt: TGTGCCAGCAGCGCAAGCGGGGGGACCTACAATGAGCAGTTCTTC
cdr3_aa: CASSASGGTYNEQFF

j_call: TRBJ1-1
d_call: NA
clone_size: NA
v_call: TRBV11-3
cdr3_nt: TGTGCCAGCAGCTTAGGCGGGTCAGGGAACACTGAAGCTTTCTTT
cdr3_aa: CASSLGGSGNTEAFF

j_call: TRBJ2-1
d_call: NA
clone_size: NA
v_call: TRBV6-1
cdr3_nt: TGTGCCAGCAGTGGGTCCGGCAATGAGCAGTTCTTC
cdr3_aa: CASSGSGNEQFF

j_call: TRBJ2-3
d_call: NA
clone_size: NA
v_call: TRBV7-2
cdr3_nt: TGTGCCAGCAGCTTAGGACCCGGGGGTAGCGGAACAGATACGCAGTATTTT
cdr3_aa: CASSLGPGGSGTDTQYF

j_call: TRBJ1-5
d_call: NA
clone_size: NA
v_call: TRBV15
cdr3_nt: TGTGCCACCAGCAGAGATTCAGTAAGGGGCGGCAATCAGCCCCAGCATTTT
cdr3_aa: CATSRDSVRGGNQPQHF

j_call: TRBJ1-4
d_call: TRBD1
clone_size: once
v_call: TRBV9
cdr3_nt: TGTGCCAGCAGCCAAAACGCAGGGGGCAGGGGGGAAAAACTGTTTTTT
cdr3_aa: CASSQNAGGRGEKLFF

j_call: TRBJ1-4
d_call: TRBD1
clone_size: NA
v_call: TRBV4-1
cdr3_nt: TGCGCCAGCAGCCAGTGGATTGGACAGGGGGCGACTAATGAAAAACTGTTTTTT
cdr3_aa: CASSQWIGQGATNEKLFF

j_call: TRBJ2-5
d_call: TRBD2
clone_size: NA
v_call: TRBV11-3
cdr3_nt: TGTGCCAGCAGTCGAGGGACTAGCGGGGGGCAAGAGACCCAGTACTTC
cdr3_aa: CASSRGTSGGQETQYF

j_call: TRBJ1-1
d_call: TRBD1
clone_size: NA
v_call: TRBV18
cdr3_nt: TGTGCCAGCTCACCGGGACAGGGGTTGGGCACTGAAGCTTTCTTT
cdr3_aa: CASSPGQGLGTEAFF

j_call: TRBJ2-7
d_call: TRBD2
clone_size: NA
v_call: TRBV7-6
cdr3_nt: TGTGCCAGCAGCTCAACTAGCGGGGGGGGTTTCTACGAGCAGTACTTC
cdr3_aa: CASSSTSGGGFYEQYF

j_call: TRBJ1-4
d_call: NA
clone_size: once
v_call: TRBV5-6
cdr3_nt: TGTGCCAGCAGCTTGATGCAGGGGTACGAAAAACTGTTTTTT
cdr3_aa: CASSLMQGYEKLFF

j_call: TRBJ2-7
d_call: TRBD1
clone_size: once
v_call: TRBV6-6
cdr3_nt: TGTGCCAGCACCGGATCGGGACAGGGGGGCTCCTACGAGCAGTACTTC
cdr3_aa: CASTGSGQGGSYEQYF

j_call: TRBJ2-1
d_call: NA
clone_size: NA
v_call: TRBV4-2
cdr3_nt: TGTGCCAGCAGCCAAGATAACTATTATCCCCAATTCTTC
cdr3_aa: CASSQDNYYPQFF

j_call: TRBJ2-7
d_call: NA
clone_size: NA
v_call: TRBV11-2
cdr3_nt: TGTGCCAGCAGCCCTACGCCGGTAGATTCCGTCGAGCAGTACTTC
cdr3_aa: CASSPTPVDSVEQYF

j_call: TRBJ2-2
d_call: NA
clone_size: NA
v_call: TRBV19
cdr3_nt: TGTGCCAGTAGCCGCAGGGGACCCAACACCGGGGAGCTGTTTTTT
cdr3_aa: CASSRRGPNTGELFF

j_call: TRBJ1-1
d_call: NA
clone_size: NA
v_call: TRBV9
cdr3_nt: TGTGCCAGCAGCCCTCAGACCGGGGGAGGCACTGAAGCTTTCTTT
cdr3_aa: CASSPQTGGGTEAFF

j_call: TRBJ1-3
d_call: NA
clone_size: NA
v_call: TRBV18
cdr3_nt: TGTGCCAGCTCACCACCGTCCCCCCGCTCTGGAAACACCATATATTTT
cdr3_aa: CASSPPSPRSGNTIYF

j_call: TRBJ1-1
d_call: TRBD1
clone_size: NA
v_call: TRBV10-3
cdr3_nt: TGTGCCATCGGGGGGACAGAAGGAGGGGGCACTGAAGCTTTCTTT
cdr3_aa: CAIGGTEGGGTEAFF

j_call: TRBJ1-3
d_call: NA
clone_size: NA
v_call: TRBV11-2
cdr3_nt: TGTGCCAGGAGGGCGGGAGGCTCTGGAAACACCATATATTTT
cdr3_aa: CARRAGGSGNTIYF